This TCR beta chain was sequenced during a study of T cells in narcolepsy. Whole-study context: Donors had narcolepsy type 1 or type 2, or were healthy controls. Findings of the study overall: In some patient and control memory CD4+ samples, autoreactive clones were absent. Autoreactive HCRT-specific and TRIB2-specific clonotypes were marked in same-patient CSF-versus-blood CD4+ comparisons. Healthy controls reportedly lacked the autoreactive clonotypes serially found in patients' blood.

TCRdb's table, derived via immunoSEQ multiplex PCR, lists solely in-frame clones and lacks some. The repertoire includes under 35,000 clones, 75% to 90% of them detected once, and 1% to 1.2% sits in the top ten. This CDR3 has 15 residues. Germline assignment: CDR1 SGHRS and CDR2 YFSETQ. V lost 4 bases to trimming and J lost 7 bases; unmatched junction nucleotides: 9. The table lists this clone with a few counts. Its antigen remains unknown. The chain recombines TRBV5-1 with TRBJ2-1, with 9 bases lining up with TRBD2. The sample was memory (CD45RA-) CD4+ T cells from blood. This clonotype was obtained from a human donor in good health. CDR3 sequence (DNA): TGCGCCAGCAGCAAGACTAGCGGAGAAAAAAATGAGCAGTTCTTC. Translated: CASSKTSGEKNEQFF.